This T cell receptor beta chain was retrieved from a study of blood T cell repertoires in COVID-19. For the study at large: COVID-19 samples collected from the United States, Italy and Spain covered acute and convalescent phases. Sources were T cells, B-cell-depleted T cells, or PBMCs; the material itself was cDNA or gDNA.

The CDR3 is 15 residues long. With V trimmed by 3 bases and J by 5 bases, 7 bases remained unmatched. The germline V gene has CDR1 MDHEN and CDR2 SYDVKM. In the original analysis: Estimation of nucleated cell counts relied on the amplification of reference gene primers. Clones were read by immunoSEQ multiplex PCR, and TCRdb kept only the in-frame ones, dropping some. V and J calls and clone size are as listed in that table; D and trimming were resolved from the DNA. The sample records around 190,000 clones, about three quarters being singletons. The chain links TRBV28 to TRBJ2-5; 9 bases line up with TRBD2. Material for sequencing was peripheral blood. This receptor was identified in a woman aged 50 to 60 with active or convalescent COVID-19. The CDR3 DNA sequence: TGTGCCAGCAGTTTCAGCGGGAGGATTGGGGAGACCCAGTACTTC. Amino acid sequence: CASSFSGRIGETQYF.